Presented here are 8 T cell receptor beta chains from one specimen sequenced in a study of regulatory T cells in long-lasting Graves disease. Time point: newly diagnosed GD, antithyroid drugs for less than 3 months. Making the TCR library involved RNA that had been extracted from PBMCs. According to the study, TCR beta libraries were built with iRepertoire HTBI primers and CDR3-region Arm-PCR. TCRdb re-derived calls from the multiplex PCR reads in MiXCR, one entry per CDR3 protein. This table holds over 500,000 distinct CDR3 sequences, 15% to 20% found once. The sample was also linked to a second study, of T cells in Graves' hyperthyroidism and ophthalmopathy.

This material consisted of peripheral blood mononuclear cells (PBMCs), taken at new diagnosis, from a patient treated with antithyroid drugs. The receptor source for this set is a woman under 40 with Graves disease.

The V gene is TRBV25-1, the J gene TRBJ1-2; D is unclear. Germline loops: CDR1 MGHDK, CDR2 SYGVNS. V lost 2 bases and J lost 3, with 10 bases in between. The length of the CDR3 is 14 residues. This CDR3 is CASSEPGVDYGYTF. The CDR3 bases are TGTGCCAGCAGTGAACCGGGCGTAGACTATGGCTACACCTTC.

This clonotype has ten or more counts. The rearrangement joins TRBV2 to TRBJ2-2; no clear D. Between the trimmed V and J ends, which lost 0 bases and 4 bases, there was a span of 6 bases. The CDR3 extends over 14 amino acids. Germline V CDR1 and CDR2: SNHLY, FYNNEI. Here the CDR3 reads CASSEALRTGELFF. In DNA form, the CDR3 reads TGTGCCAGCAGTGAAGCGTTGCGCACCGGGGAGCTGTTTTTT.

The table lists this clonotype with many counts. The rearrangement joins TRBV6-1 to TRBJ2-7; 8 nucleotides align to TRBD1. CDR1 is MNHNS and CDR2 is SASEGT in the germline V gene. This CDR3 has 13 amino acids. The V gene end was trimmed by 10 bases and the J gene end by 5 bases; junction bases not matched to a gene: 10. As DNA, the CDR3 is TGTGCCATCTCAAGTCGACAGGGGCACGAGCAGTACTTC. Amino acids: CAISSRQGHEQYF.

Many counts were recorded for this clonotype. The CDR3: CASRPPTRYFEQYF. The CDR3 DNA sequence: TGTGCCAGCAGGCCCCCGACTAGATACTTCGAGCAGTACTTC. The chain employs TRBV2 and TRBJ2-7; possible D gene TRBD2, 6 bases. Germline V gene data show CDR1 as SNHLY and CDR2 as FYNNEI. Trimming took off 6 bases at V and 6 bases at J, with 18 bases between the two ends. The CDR3 runs to 14 residues.

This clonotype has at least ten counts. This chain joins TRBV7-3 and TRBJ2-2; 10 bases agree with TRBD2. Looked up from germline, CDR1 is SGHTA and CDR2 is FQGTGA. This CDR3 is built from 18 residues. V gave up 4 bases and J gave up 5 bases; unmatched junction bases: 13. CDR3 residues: CASSSQAGGFGVTGELFF. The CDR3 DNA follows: TGTGCCAGCAGCTCCCAAGCGGGAGGGTTTGGTGTAACCGGGGAGCTGTTTTTT.

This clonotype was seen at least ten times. CDR3 bases: TGTGCCAGCACCGTGACAGGGGGCACGGCTTTCTTT. This sequence encodes CASTVTGGTAFF. J is TRBJ1-1 and V is TRBV6-1; TRBD1 agrees at 10 bases. Germline V gene lookup returns CDR1 MNHNS and CDR2 SASEGT. CDR3 length: 12 amino acids. Unmatched junction bases numbered 7, after V lost 7 bases and J lost 11 bases.

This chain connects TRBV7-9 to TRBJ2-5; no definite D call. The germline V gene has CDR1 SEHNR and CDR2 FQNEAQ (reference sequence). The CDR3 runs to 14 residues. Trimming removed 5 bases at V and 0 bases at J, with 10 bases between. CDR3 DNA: TGTGCCAGCAGCCCACAGCGTGACCAAGAGACCCAGTACTTC. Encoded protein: CASSPQRDQETQYF.

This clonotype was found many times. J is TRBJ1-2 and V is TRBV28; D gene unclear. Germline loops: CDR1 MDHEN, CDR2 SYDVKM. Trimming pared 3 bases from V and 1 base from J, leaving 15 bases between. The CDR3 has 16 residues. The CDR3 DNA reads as TGTGCCAGCAGTTTGGTCTTAATTCATGTTAACTATGGCTACACCTTC. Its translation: CASSLVLIHVNYGYTF.